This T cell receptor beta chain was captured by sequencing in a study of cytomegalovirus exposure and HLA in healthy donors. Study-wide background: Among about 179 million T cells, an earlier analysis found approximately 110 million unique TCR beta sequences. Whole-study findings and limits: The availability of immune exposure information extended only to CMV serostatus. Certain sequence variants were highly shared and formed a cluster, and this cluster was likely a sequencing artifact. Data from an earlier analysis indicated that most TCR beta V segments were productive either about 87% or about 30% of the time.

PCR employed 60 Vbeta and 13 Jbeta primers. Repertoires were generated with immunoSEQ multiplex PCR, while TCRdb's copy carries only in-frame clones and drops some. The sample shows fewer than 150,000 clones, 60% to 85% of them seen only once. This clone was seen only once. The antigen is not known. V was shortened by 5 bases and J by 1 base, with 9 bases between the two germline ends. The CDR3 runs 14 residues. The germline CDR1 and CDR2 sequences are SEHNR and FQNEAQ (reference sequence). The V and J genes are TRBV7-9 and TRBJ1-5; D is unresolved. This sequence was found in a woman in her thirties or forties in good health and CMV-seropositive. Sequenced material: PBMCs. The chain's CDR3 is CASSPGRSNQPQHF. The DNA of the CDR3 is TGTGCCAGCAGCCCCGGCAGGAGCAATCAGCCCCAGCATTTT.